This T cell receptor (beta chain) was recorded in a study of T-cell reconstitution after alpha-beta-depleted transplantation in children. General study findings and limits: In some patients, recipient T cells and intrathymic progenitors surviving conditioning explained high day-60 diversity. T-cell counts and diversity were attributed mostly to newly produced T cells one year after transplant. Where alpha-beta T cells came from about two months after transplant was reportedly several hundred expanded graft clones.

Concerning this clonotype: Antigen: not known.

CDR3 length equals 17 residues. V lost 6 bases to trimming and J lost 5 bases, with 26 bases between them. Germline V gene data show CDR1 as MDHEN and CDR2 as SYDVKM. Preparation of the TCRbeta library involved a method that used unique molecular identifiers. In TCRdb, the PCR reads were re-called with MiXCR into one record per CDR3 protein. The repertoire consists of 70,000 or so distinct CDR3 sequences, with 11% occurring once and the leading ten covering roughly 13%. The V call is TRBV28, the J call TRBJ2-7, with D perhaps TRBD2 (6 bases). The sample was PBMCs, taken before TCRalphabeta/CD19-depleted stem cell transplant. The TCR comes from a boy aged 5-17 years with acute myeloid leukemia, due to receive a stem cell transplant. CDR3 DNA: TGTGCCAGCAGGGGACCGGGCTCCAGGGAGGTCGGGAACGAGCAGTACTTC. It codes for CASRGPGSREVGNEQYF.